In its sample, the clone carrying this T cell receptor (beta chain) was seen many times. What it binds is not known. Trimming took 6 bases from V and 0 from J, leaving 14 bases between them. Germline-derived CDR1 and CDR2 are DFQATT and SNEGSKA (reference sequence). The CDR3 sequence is 15 residues long. The data stem from a study of T cells after yellow fever vaccination. On the study more broadly: In the case of low-cell-number fractions, SMART-Seq v4 Ultra Low Input was used for preparation. Study-wide results and limits: From the bulk population, abundant clonotypes could contaminate and appear within FACS-sorted repertoires. Most clones from primary vaccination resurfaced after the booster (around 95% CD4, approximately 88% CD8). A small share of clonotypes appeared in both CD4 and CD8 compartments.

TCRdb passed the 5' RACE reads through MiXCR, listing each CDR3 protein once. The sample has 300,000 to 400,000 distinct CDR3 sequences, 7.5% to 9% seen once. Source: PBMCs, taken on the day of the first yellow fever vaccination. The clonotype originates from a man aged 18 to 30 who received the YFV17D yellow fever vaccine. The chain recombines TRBV20-1 with TRBJ2-2; D call uncertain. The CDR3, as DNA: TGCAGTGCCCTAAAGGGCTACTCGAACACCGGGGAGCTGTTTTTT. As protein: CSALKGYSNTGELFF.